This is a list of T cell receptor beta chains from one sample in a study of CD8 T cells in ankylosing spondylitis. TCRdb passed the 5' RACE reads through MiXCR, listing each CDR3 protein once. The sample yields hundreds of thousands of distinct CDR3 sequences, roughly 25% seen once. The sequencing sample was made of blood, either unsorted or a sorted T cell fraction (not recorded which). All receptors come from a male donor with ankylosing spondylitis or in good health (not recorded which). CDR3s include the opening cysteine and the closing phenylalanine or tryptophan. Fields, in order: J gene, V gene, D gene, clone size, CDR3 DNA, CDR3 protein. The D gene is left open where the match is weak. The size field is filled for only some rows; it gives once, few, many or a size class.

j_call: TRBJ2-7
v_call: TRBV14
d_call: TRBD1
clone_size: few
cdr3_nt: TGTGCCAGCAGCCCTTGGACAGGGGCGGTATCCTACGAGCAGTACTTC
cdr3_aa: CASSPWTGAVSYEQYF

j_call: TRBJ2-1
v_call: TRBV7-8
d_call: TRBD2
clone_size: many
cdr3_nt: TGTGCCAGCAGCTCCGGGACTAGCGGGAGTCGAGGCGGGAATGAGCAGTTCTTC
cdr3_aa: CASSSGTSGSRGGNEQFF

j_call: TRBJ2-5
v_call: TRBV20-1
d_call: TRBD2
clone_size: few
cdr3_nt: TGCAGTGCTAGGGACTCGGGACTAGCGAAATCCGGGTACCAAGAGACCCAGTACTTC
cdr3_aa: CSARDSGLAKSGYQETQYF

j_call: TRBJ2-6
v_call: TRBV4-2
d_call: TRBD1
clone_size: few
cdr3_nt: TGTGCCAGCACCCGGGCACTGCGAACAGGGGTCTCTGGGGCCAACGTCCTGACTTTC
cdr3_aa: CASTRALRTGVSGANVLTF

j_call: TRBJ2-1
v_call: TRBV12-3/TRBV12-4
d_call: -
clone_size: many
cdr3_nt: TGTGCCAGCAGTCCTACACGACAGCTCTCCTACAATGAGCAGTTCTTC
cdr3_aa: CASSPTRQLSYNEQFF

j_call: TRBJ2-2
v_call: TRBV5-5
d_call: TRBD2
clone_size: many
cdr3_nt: TGTGCCAGCAGCTCGCTAGCGGGAGGGACCGGGGAGCTGTTTTTT
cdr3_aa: CASSSLAGGTGELFF

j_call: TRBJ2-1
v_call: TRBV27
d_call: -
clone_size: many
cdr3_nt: TGTGCCAGCAGTGTTAGGGCGTCTAGCGTTTACAATGAGCAGTTCTTC
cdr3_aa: CASSVRASSVYNEQFF

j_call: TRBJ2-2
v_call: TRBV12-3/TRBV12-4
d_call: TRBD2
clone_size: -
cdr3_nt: TGTGCCAGCAGTTTACGGACTAGCGGGGGCGGGGAGCTGTTTTTT
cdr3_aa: CASSLRTSGGGELFF

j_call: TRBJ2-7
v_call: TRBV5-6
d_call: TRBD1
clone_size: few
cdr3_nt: TGTGCCAGCAGCTCTCCGGACAGGGCCCTCTACGAGCAGTACTTC
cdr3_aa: CASSSPDRALYEQYF

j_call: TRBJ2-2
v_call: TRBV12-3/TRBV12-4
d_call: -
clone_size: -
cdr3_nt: TGTGCCAGCAGGACCTGGCGGAGTTCGAACACCGGGGAGCTGTTTTTT
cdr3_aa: CASRTWRSSNTGELFF

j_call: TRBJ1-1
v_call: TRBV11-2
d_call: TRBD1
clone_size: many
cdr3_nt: TGTGCCAGCAGCTCGACAGGGGTTAACACTGAAGCTTTCTTT
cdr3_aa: CASSSTGVNTEAFF

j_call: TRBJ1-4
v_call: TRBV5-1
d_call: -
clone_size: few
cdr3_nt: TGCGCCAGCAGCGCCAAGATTCGGGAGCCTTCAACTAATGAAAAACTGTTTTTT
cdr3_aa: CASSAKIREPSTNEKLFF

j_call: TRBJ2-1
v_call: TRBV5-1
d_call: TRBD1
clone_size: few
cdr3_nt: TGCGCCAGCAGCTTAACGAGCGGGACAGGGGTGGGCAATGAGCAGTTCTTC
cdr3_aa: CASSLTSGTGVGNEQFF

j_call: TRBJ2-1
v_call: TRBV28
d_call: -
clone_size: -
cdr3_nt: TGTGCCAGCAGTTTTAAGGGCGGGAAAGGCAATGAGCAGTTCTTC
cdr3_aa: CASSFKGGKGNEQFF

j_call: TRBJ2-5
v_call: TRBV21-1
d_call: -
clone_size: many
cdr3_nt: TGTGCCAGCAGCAAAGCTAGTGACGGAAAAGAGACCCAGTACTTC
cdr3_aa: CASSKASDGKETQYF

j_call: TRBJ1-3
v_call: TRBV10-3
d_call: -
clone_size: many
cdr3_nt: TGTGCCATCAGTGAGTTGGGAAGGGCCGTCTCTGGAAACACCATATATTTT
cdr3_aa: CAISELGRAVSGNTIYF

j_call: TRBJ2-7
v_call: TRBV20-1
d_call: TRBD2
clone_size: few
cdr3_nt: TGCAGTGCTCCGACTAGCGGGAGCTACGAGCAGTACTTC
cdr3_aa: CSAPTSGSYEQYF

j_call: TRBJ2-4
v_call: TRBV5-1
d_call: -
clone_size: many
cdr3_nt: TGCGCCAGCAGCGTAGACGACCTAACCAAAAACATTCAGTACTTC
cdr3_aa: CASSVDDLTKNIQYF

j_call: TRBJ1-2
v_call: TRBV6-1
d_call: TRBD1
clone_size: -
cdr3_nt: TGTGCCAGCAGGCGGGACAGGTTTTTTGGCTACACCTTC
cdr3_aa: CASRRDRFFGYTF

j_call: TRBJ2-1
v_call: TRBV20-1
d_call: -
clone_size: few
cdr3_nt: TGCAGTGCTAGTCCGGTCCGTGGGGAGCAGTTCTTC
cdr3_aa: CSASPVRGEQFF

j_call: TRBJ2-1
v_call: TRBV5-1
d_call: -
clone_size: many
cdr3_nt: TGCGCCAGCACTGAGGGGGGCGGCGTATTTTACAATGAGCAGTTCTTC
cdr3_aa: CASTEGGGVFYNEQFF

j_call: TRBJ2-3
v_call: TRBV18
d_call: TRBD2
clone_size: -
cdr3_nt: TGTGCCAGCTCACAGGGACTAGCGGCTGGGGTCACAGATACGCAGTATTTT
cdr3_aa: CASSQGLAAGVTDTQYF

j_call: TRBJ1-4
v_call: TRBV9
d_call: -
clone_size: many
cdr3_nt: TGTGCCAGCACCCGGAGCGGGTCAACTAATGAAAAACTGTTTTTT
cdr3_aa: CASTRSGSTNEKLFF

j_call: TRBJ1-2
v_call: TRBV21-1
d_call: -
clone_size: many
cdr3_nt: TGTGCCAGCAGCAAAGCAGGGGGCGCTCCCTATGGCTACACCTTC
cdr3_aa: CASSKAGGAPYGYTF

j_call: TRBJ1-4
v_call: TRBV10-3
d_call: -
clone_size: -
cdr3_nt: TGTGCCATCAAGACCCGGGCCCTAGATAATGAAAAACTGTTTTTT
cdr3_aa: CAIKTRALDNEKLFF

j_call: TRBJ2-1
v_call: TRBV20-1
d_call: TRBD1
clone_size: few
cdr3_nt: TGCAGTGCTAGCGAACACAGGGGACGTTCCTACAATGAGCAGTTCTTC
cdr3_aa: CSASEHRGRSYNEQFF

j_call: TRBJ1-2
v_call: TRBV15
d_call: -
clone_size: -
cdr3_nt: TGTGCCACCAGCACACAGAGCGCGGCGGGCTACACCTTC
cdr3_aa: CATSTQSAAGYTF

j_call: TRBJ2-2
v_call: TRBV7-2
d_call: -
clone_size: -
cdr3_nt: TGTGCCAGCTCGGGACGGCGCGGCGACACCGGGGAGCTGTTTTTT
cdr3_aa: CASSGRRGDTGELFF

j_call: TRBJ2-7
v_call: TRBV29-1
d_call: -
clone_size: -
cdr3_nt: TGCAGCGTAACCCGGGACTCGGGCTACGAGCAGTACTTC
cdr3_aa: CSVTRDSGYEQYF

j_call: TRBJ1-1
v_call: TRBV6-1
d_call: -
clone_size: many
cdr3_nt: TGTGCCACTATACCGGACTCTCGGAGGGGAACTGAAGCTTTCTTT
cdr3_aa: CATIPDSRRGTEAFF

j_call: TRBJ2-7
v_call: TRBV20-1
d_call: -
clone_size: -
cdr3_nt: TGCAGTGCTAGTCGACCACGAGGGGACGAGCAGTACTTC
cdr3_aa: CSASRPRGDEQYF

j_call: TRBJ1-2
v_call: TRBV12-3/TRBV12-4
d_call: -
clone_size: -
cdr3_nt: TGTGCCAGCAGTTTAGGGTTAGGGTTTGGCTATGGCTACACCTTC
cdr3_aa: CASSLGLGFGYGYTF

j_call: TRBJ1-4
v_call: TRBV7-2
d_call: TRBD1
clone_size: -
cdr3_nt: TGTGCCAGCAGCTCCCAGGGACAGGGGAGAGAAAAACTGTTTTTT
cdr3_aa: CASSSQGQGREKLFF

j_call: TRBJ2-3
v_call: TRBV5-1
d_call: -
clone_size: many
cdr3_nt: TGCGCCAGCAGCCGTCGGCCAGCGGATAGCACAGATACGCAGTATTTT
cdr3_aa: CASSRRPADSTDTQYF

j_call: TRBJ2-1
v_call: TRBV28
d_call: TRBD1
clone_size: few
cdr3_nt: TGTGCCAGCTCCCAGATCGGGACAGGGGGCACGCCGGTTAGGAATGAGCAGTTCTTC
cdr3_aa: CASSQIGTGGTPVRNEQFF

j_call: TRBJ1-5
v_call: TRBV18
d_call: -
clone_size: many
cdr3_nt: TGTGCCAGCTCACCGTACAATCAGCCCCAGCATTTT
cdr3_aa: CASSPYNQPQHF

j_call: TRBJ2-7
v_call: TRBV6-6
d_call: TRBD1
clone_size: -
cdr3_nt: TGTGCCATAAGACAGGGTGGGGCCTACGAGCAGTACTTC
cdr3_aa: CAIRQGGAYEQYF

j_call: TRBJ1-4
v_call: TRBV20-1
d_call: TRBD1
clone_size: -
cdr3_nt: TGCAGTGCTGCGACAGGGGGCCGTGAAAAACTGTTTTTT
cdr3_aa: CSAATGGREKLFF

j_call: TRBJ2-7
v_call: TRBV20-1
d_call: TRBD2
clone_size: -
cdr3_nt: TGCAGTGCTACCTCCCGACTAGCGGCGTACGAGCAGTACTTC
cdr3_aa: CSATSRLAAYEQYF

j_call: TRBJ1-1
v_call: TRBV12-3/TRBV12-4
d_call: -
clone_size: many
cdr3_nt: TGTGCCAGCAGACCGCGGGGTGATGGTGAAGCTTTCTTT
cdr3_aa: CASRPRGDGEAFF

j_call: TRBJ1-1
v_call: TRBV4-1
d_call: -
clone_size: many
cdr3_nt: TGCGCCAGCAGCCAACTATTAACAGCTGGCACTGAAGCTTTCTTT
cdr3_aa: CASSQLLTAGTEAFF